Listed here are 10 T cell receptor beta chains from one sample, sequenced in a study of T cell responses to AZD1222 COVID-19 vaccine. Clones were sequenced by immunoSEQ multiplex PCR, and TCRdb holds only the in-frame ones, with some missing. This sample yields 120,000 to 150,000 clones, of which approximately 86% are seen a single time; 3% to 4.5% belongs to the top ten. The source material was peripheral blood, sampled on day 0 of AZD1222 vaccination. Receptor source: an adult in good health.

This chain connects TRBV4-2 to TRBJ1-4; D gene ambiguous. The V gene lost 5 bases and the J gene lost 4 bases, with 20 bases spanning the gap. This CDR3 is built from 17 residues. Per the germline V gene, CDR1 is LGHNA and CDR2 is YNFKEQ. The CDR3 sequence is CASSSNSGVNGNEKLFF. The CDR3 DNA is TGTGCCAGCAGCTCAAATTCCGGGGTCAATGGTAATGAAAAACTGTTTTTT.

The V call is TRBV4-1, the J call TRBJ1-5; no reliable D call. CDR3 length: 15 amino acids. Per germline, CDR1 MGHRA and CDR2 YSYEKL. Trimming cost V 0 bases and J 1 base, with 7 bases left between them. This chain's CDR3 is CASSQDRRSNQPQHF. The CDR3 DNA follows: TGCGCCAGCAGCCAAGATCGCAGGAGCAATCAGCCCCAGCATTTT.

The chain carries TRBV6-5 and TRBJ2-4; D possibly corresponds to TRBD1 (5 bases). Between the trimmed V and J ends, which lost 8 bases and 7 bases, there was a span of 15 bases. CDR3 size: 13 residues. Germline V gene data show CDR1 as MNHEY and CDR2 as SVGAGI. CDR3 sequence (DNA): TGTGCCAGCCAGACGTCAGGGCGGAACATTCAGTACTTC. Its protein is CASQTSGRNIQYF.

The chain recombines TRBV7-2 with TRBJ1-1; D is possibly TRBD1 (5 bases). Trimming took off 5 bases at V and 5 bases at J, with 15 bases between the two ends. Germline V gives CDR1 SGHTA, CDR2 FQGNSA. This CDR3 spans 14 amino acids. CDR3 nucleotide sequence: TGTGCCAGCAGCGAGGAGGCGGGACGGACTGAAGCTTTCTTT. As protein: CASSEEAGRTEAFF.

V is TRBV5-1 and J is TRBJ1-3; the D gene is possibly TRBD1 (6 bases). Germline lookup yields CDR1 SGHRS and CDR2 YFSETQ. The CDR3 consists of 15 residues. Trimming shortened V by 3 bases and J by 3 bases, and 13 bases separated the two germline ends. The CDR3 spells CASSWVGASGNTIYF. DNA for the CDR3: TGCGCCAGCAGCTGGGTGGGGGCGAGTGGAAACACCATATATTTT.

The V and J genes are TRBV3-1 (or the pseudogene TRBV3-2) and TRBJ2-7; D gene ambiguous. From germline, CDR1 is LGHDT and CDR2 YNNKEL (reference sequence). The CDR3 has 14 amino acids. Trimming removed 4 bases from V and 3 bases from J, with 13 bases in between. The CDR3 coding sequence is TGTGCCAGCAGCCCCTCGGCTCCGAGCTACGAGCAGTACTTC. It encodes CASSPSAPSYEQYF.

The V and J genes are TRBV7-8 and TRBJ2-5; D is ambiguous. V dropped 8 bases and J dropped 5 bases, with 12 bases sitting between them. The CDR3 spans 12 residues. Looked up from germline, CDR1 is SGHVS and CDR2 is FQNEAQ. The CDR3 nucleotides read TGTGCCAGCCGTGGGGTCCGGGAGACCCAGTACTTC. Translating gives CASRGVRETQYF.

This clone is a singleton in its sample. The chain joins TRBV7-9 to TRBJ1-5, with 8 bases fitting TRBD1. The CDR3 extends over 14 amino acids. The V and J ends lost 5 bases and 2 bases, in that order; junction bases with no gene match: 2. Germline assignment: CDR1 SEHNR and CDR2 FQNEAQ (reference sequence). This CDR3 is CASSPQGGNQPQHF. CDR3 sequence (DNA): TGTGCCAGCAGCCCACAGGGGGGCAATCAGCCCCAGCATTTT. The whole variable domain, remainder taken from reference TRBV7-9 and TRBJ1-5, is DTGVSQNPRHKITKRGQNVTFRCDPISEHNRLYWYRQTLGQGPEFLTYFQNEAQLEKSRLLSDRFSAERPKGSFSTLEIQRTEQGDSAMYLCASSPQGGNQPQHFGDGTRLSIL.

The chain has TRBV5-1 and TRBJ2-1; TRBD2 matches 9 bases. Germline CDR1 is SGHRS and CDR2 is YFSETQ. The CDR3 spans 15 residues. V was pared by 0 bases and J by 8 bases, with 6 bases of the junction left unmatched. CDR3 sequence (DNA): TGCGCCAGCAGCTTGGGTAGCGGGAGTGGTGATGAGCAGTTCTTC. Residues: CASSLGSGSGDEQFF. The full variable domain, with the rest looked up from reference TRBV5-1 and TRBJ2-1, is KAGVTQTPRYLIKTRGQQVTLSCSPISGHRSVSWYQQTPGQGLQFLFEYFSETQRNKGNFPGRFSGRQFSNSRSEMNVSTLELGDSALYLCASSLGSGSGDEQFFGPGTRLTVL.

J is TRBJ2-3 and V is TRBV27; D gene ambiguous. Germline V lookup: CDR1 MNHEY, CDR2 SMNVEV (reference sequence). The CDR3 spans 15 residues. The V end was cut by 6 bases, the J end by 2 bases, with 15 bases between. The CDR3 loop is CASSGLGRPTDTQYF. CDR3 bases: TGTGCCAGCAGCGGCCTAGGGCGACCCACAGATACGCAGTATTTT.